These T cell receptor beta chains were read from a single sample in a study of T cells in Graves' hyperthyroidism and ophthalmopathy. TCRdb reprocessed the multiplex PCR reads with MiXCR, giving one entry per CDR3 protein. The sample has approximately 400,000 distinct CDR3 sequences; roughly an eighth are singletons. The sample comprised blood. The source is a man between 45 and 60 years old with Graves' ophthalmopathy. The CDR3 runs from the conserved cysteine through the conserved F or W. Each record gives: V gene, clone size, J gene, D gene, CDR3 DNA, CDR3 protein. D genes are given only for firm matches. Clone size is not always given. Where it is, it says once, few, many or a class for expanded clones.

V gene: TRBV28; clone size: many; J gene: TRBJ1-1; D gene: NA; CDR3 DNA: TGTGCTACAGTCGAGTTACAGGGCCTTGAAGCTTTCTTT; CDR3 protein: CATVELQGLEAFF
V gene: TRBV2; clone size: NA; J gene: TRBJ2-7; D gene: TRBD1; CDR3 DNA: TGTGCCAGCAGTGTCCCGGACAGGGGGCGAACTTCCTCCTACGAGCAGTACTTC; CDR3 protein: CASSVPDRGRTSSYEQYF
V gene: TRBV3-1; clone size: many; J gene: TRBJ1-1; D gene: NA; CDR3 DNA: TGTGCCAGCAGCCAAGGCCAACTGAACACTGAAGCTTTCTTT; CDR3 protein: CASSQGQLNTEAFF
V gene: TRBV20-1; clone size: many; J gene: TRBJ2-1; D gene: TRBD2; CDR3 DNA: TGCAGTGCTTTACTACGACTAGCGGGAGATATCCAGTTCTTC; CDR3 protein: CSALLRLAGDIQFF
V gene: TRBV5-5; clone size: many; J gene: TRBJ2-1; D gene: TRBD2; CDR3 DNA: TGTGCCAGCAGACGAGGCGGGAGACTTAATGAGCAGTTCTTC; CDR3 protein: CASRRGGRLNEQFF
V gene: TRBV5-4; clone size: NA; J gene: TRBJ1-2; D gene: NA; CDR3 DNA: TGTGCCAGCAGCTTGGCCGGGCAGGATTATGGCTACACCTTC; CDR3 protein: CASSLAGQDYGYTF
V gene: TRBV7-9; clone size: few; J gene: TRBJ2-7; D gene: NA; CDR3 DNA: TGTGCCAGCAGCTCCTACGGGACTTTCTACGAGCAGTACTTC; CDR3 protein: CASSSYGTFYEQYF
V gene: TRBV4-1; clone size: NA; J gene: TRBJ1-1; D gene: TRBD1; CDR3 DNA: TGCGCCAGCAGCCACCAAGACAGGGTCCTGAACACTGAAGCTTTCTTT; CDR3 protein: CASSHQDRVLNTEAFF
V gene: TRBV3-1; clone size: NA; J gene: TRBJ1-1; D gene: NA; CDR3 DNA: TGTGCCAGCAGCCAAGCAGGGGAAGCTTTCTTT; CDR3 protein: CASSQAGEAFF
V gene: TRBV4-1; clone size: NA; J gene: TRBJ2-3; D gene: NA; CDR3 DNA: TGCGCCAGCAGCCAAGATTGGTCGGGGGCGCAAACAGATACGCAGTATTTT; CDR3 protein: CASSQDWSGAQTDTQYF
V gene: TRBV7-9; clone size: few; J gene: TRBJ2-3; D gene: TRBD2; CDR3 DNA: TGTGCCAGCAGCCCGATAGCGGGAAGGACAGATACGCAGTATTTT; CDR3 protein: CASSPIAGRTDTQYF
V gene: TRBV12-3/TRBV12-4; clone size: many; J gene: TRBJ2-1; D gene: TRBD2; CDR3 DNA: TGTGCCAGCAGCCCTAGCGGAAGTAACAGCAATGAGCAGTTCTTC; CDR3 protein: CASSPSGSNSNEQFF
V gene: TRBV7-9; clone size: few; J gene: TRBJ1-4; D gene: TRBD1; CDR3 DNA: TGTGCCAGCAGCCAGGACAGGGGTAATGAAAAACTGTTTTTT; CDR3 protein: CASSQDRGNEKLFF
V gene: TRBV11-1; clone size: many; J gene: TRBJ2-7; D gene: TRBD1; CDR3 DNA: TGTGCCAGCAGCTCCGGGACAGGGTTCTACGAGCAGTACTTC; CDR3 protein: CASSSGTGFYEQYF
V gene: TRBV11-3; clone size: many; J gene: TRBJ2-7; D gene: NA; CDR3 DNA: TGTGCCAGCAGCTTAGACCCCGCTAGCGCCTACGAGCAGTACTTC; CDR3 protein: CASSLDPASAYEQYF
V gene: TRBV29-1; clone size: many; J gene: TRBJ1-2; D gene: NA; CDR3 DNA: TGCAGCGTCGACCAAGGACAGCGCCTCAACTATGGCTACACCTTC; CDR3 protein: CSVDQGQRLNYGYTF
V gene: TRBV28; clone size: many; J gene: TRBJ2-7; D gene: TRBD1; CDR3 DNA: TGTGCCAGCAGACCGGACAGGGGGTCCACCTACGAGCAGTACTTC; CDR3 protein: CASRPDRGSTYEQYF
V gene: TRBV25-1; clone size: few; J gene: TRBJ2-5; D gene: NA; CDR3 DNA: TGTGCCAGCATTCTCGGATTTAGGGAAGAGACCCAGTACTTC; CDR3 protein: CASILGFREETQYF
V gene: TRBV19; clone size: few; J gene: TRBJ2-5; D gene: NA; CDR3 DNA: TGTGCCAGTAGTATGCAGGGCTGGGAGACCCAGTACTTC; CDR3 protein: CASSMQGWETQYF
V gene: TRBV6-2/TRBV6-3; clone size: many; J gene: TRBJ2-7; D gene: TRBD1; CDR3 DNA: TGTGCCAGCAGTTACCAAGCCGGGACAGGAACCTACGAGCAGTACTTC; CDR3 protein: CASSYQAGTGTYEQYF
V gene: TRBV2; clone size: NA; J gene: TRBJ2-2; D gene: NA; CDR3 DNA: TGTGCCAGCAGGCCCGACGGTGTCACCGGGGAGCTGTTTTTT; CDR3 protein: CASRPDGVTGELFF
V gene: TRBV30; clone size: many; J gene: TRBJ2-4; D gene: NA; CDR3 DNA: TGTGCCTGGATGTTGGGCCAGAAAAAAAACATTCAGTACTTC; CDR3 protein: CAWMLGQKKNIQYF
V gene: TRBV5-1; clone size: NA; J gene: TRBJ2-5; D gene: NA; CDR3 DNA: TGCGCCAGCAGCTCGGGCGGTGCCCGACCTCAAGAGACCCAGTACTTC; CDR3 protein: CASSSGGARPQETQYF
V gene: TRBV9; clone size: few; J gene: TRBJ1-2; D gene: NA; CDR3 DNA: TGTGCCAGCAGCGTACGTATAGTTAGTGACCCGACCTTC; CDR3 protein: CASSVRIVSDPTF
V gene: TRBV19; clone size: NA; J gene: TRBJ2-1; D gene: TRBD2; CDR3 DNA: TGTGCCAGTAGCACGCATACTAGCGGGGGTTCCTACAATGAGCAGTTCTTC; CDR3 protein: CASSTHTSGGSYNEQFF
V gene: TRBV18; clone size: many; J gene: TRBJ1-4; D gene: NA; CDR3 DNA: TGTGCCAGCTCACGGGGAAAGAATGAAAAACTGTTTTTT; CDR3 protein: CASSRGKNEKLFF
V gene: TRBV2; clone size: many; J gene: TRBJ2-2; D gene: NA; CDR3 DNA: TGTGCCAGCAGTGGCTCCAGGACCACCTCCGGGGAGCTGTTTTTT; CDR3 protein: CASSGSRTTSGELFF
V gene: TRBV18; clone size: many; J gene: TRBJ2-7; D gene: NA; CDR3 DNA: TGTGCCAGCTCACTACAGGCTACCCCGAGGGAGGAGCAGTACTTC; CDR3 protein: CASSLQATPREEQYF
V gene: TRBV20-1; clone size: few; J gene: TRBJ2-3; D gene: TRBD2; CDR3 DNA: TGCAGTGCTAGAGATTTCGGGGCGGGAGGGTCCGATACGCAGTATTTT; CDR3 protein: CSARDFGAGGSDTQYF
V gene: TRBV6-1; clone size: many; J gene: TRBJ1-1; D gene: NA; CDR3 DNA: TGTGCCAGCAGTGACGTCGCCAGGGTCACTGAAGCTTTCTTT; CDR3 protein: CASSDVARVTEAFF
V gene: TRBV6-2/TRBV6-3; clone size: few; J gene: TRBJ1-6; D gene: NA; CDR3 DNA: TGTGCCAGCAGTTACTCAACAGGATCGGCTTCTAATTCACCCCTCCACTTT; CDR3 protein: CASSYSTGSASNSPLHF
V gene: TRBV20-1; clone size: many; J gene: TRBJ2-5; D gene: TRBD2; CDR3 DNA: TGCAGTGCTCGGGGACTAGCGCAAGAGACCCAGTACTTC; CDR3 protein: CSARGLAQETQYF
V gene: TRBV7-6; clone size: many; J gene: TRBJ2-4; D gene: NA; CDR3 DNA: TGTGCCAGCAGCTGGCCCCCGACAGGTTCCAAAAACATTCAGTACTTC; CDR3 protein: CASSWPPTGSKNIQYF
V gene: TRBV7-9; clone size: many; J gene: TRBJ2-1; D gene: TRBD2; CDR3 DNA: TGTGCCAGCAGCTTAGAGTCTAGCGGGGGGGCCTACAATGAGCAGTTCTTC; CDR3 protein: CASSLESSGGAYNEQFF
V gene: TRBV6-2/TRBV6-3; clone size: many; J gene: TRBJ2-7; D gene: TRBD2; CDR3 DNA: TGTGCCAGCAGTCCTAGCGGGAGAAGCTACGAGCAGTACTTC; CDR3 protein: CASSPSGRSYEQYF
V gene: TRBV7-9; clone size: many; J gene: TRBJ2-7; D gene: TRBD2; CDR3 DNA: TGTGCCAGCAGCTTAGGGGGAGGGCCGGCCGAGCAGTACTTC; CDR3 protein: CASSLGGGPAEQYF
V gene: TRBV27; clone size: few; J gene: TRBJ2-5; D gene: TRBD2; CDR3 DNA: TGTGCCAGCAGTCCAAACCAAGTTGGGACTAGCGGGCCATGGGCCCAGTACTTC; CDR3 protein: CASSPNQVGTSGPWAQYF
V gene: TRBV4-2; clone size: many; J gene: TRBJ2-7; D gene: TRBD2; CDR3 DNA: TGTGCCAGCAGACCGACCGGGACTAGCGGCTCCTACGAGCAGTACTTC; CDR3 protein: CASRPTGTSGSYEQYF
V gene: TRBV3-1; clone size: NA; J gene: TRBJ1-2; D gene: TRBD1; CDR3 DNA: TGTGCCAGCAGCCGGGCAGGGGGCGCAAATAGGGATGGCTACACCTTC; CDR3 protein: CASSRAGGANRDGYTF
V gene: TRBV24-1; clone size: few; J gene: TRBJ1-2; D gene: NA; CDR3 DNA: TGTGCCACCAGTGACAGGACCGACTATGGCTACACCTTC; CDR3 protein: CATSDRTDYGYTF
V gene: TRBV4-1; clone size: few; J gene: TRBJ2-3; D gene: NA; CDR3 DNA: TGCGCCAGCAGCCCCGGGGGCGGTCGCACAGATACGCAGTATTTT; CDR3 protein: CASSPGGGRTDTQYF